Presented here are 19 T cell receptor beta chains from one specimen sequenced in a study of blood T cell repertoires in COVID-19. Data came from immunoSEQ multiplex PCR; TCRdb stores just in-frame clones and leaves some out. The sample lists approximately 340,000 clones, about 89% seen once, with around 0.94% in the top ten. Specimen: PBMCs or T cells enriched from blood (not recorded which). These receptors came from a woman between 40 and 55 years old who had been exposed to COVID-19.

The chain joins TRBV28 to TRBJ1-3; a weak D match, TRBD1 (5 bases). In germline, CDR1 is MDHEN, CDR2 SYDVKM. With 3 bases removed from V and 0 bases from J, the gap between germline ends came to 18 bases. This CDR3 spans 18 amino acids. CDR3 loop: CASSFFIDSLYSGNTIYF. As DNA, the CDR3 is TGTGCCAGCAGTTTTTTCATCGACAGCCTCTACTCTGGAAACACCATATATTTT.

A remark on this clone: An end of the junction does not agree with germline; a read error may underlie this. V and J are TRBV10-1 and TRBJ1-6, with 10 bases matching TRBD1. This CDR3 contains 14 residues. Germline lookup yields CDR1 WNHNN and CDR2 SYGVQD (reference sequence). In DNA form, the CDR3 reads TGCGCCACCAGTAAGGGACAGGGGAATTCACCCCTCCACTTT. Translating it yields CATSKGQGNSPLHF.

The genes are TRBV11-2 and TRBJ1-2; D gene uncertain. Germline V gives CDR1 SGHAT, CDR2 FQNNGV. This CDR3 is built from 12 residues. Trimming cost V 5 bases and J 8 bases, with 12 bases left between them. CDR3 sequence (DNA): TGTGCCAGCAGCGGACTTATAGGGGGCTACACCTTC. The encoded protein is CASSGLIGGYTF.

J is TRBJ2-2 and V is TRBV19; the D gene is possibly TRBD2 (6 bases). The germline gives CDR1 LNHDA, CDR2 SQIVND (reference sequence). V was trimmed by 7 bases and J by 0 bases, leaving 12 bases between them. The CDR3 is made up of 15 amino acids. This CDR3 reads CASTGGTSNTGELFF. DNA of the CDR3: TGTGCCAGTACTGGCGGGACGTCGAACACCGGGGAGCTGTTTTTT.

The CDR3 spells CAWRVTQQGNYGYTF. For the CDR3, the DNA is TGTGCCTGGAGGGTAACCCAACAGGGGAACTATGGCTACACCTTC. The V gene is TRBV30, the J gene TRBJ1-2; 7 positions agree with TRBD1. The CDR3 length is 15 residues. The V gene's germline CDR1 is GTSNPN and CDR2 SVGIG (reference sequence). J lost 2 bases, V lost 3 bases, and 9 bases had no gene match.

The V gene is TRBV24-1, the J gene TRBJ2-1; D is unresolved. The CDR3 extends over 15 amino acids. Germline V gene lookup returns CDR1 KGHDR and CDR2 SFDVKD. Deletions cut 2 bases from V and 6 bases from J, with 13 bases between. CDR3 bases: TGTGCCACCAGTGATTCGAGGAATCCTAGCAATGAGCAGTTCTTC. Amino acids: CATSDSRNPSNEQFF.

This chain joins TRBV7-2 and TRBJ2-7; 10 bases align to TRBD1. V gave up 6 bases and J gave up 6 bases; unmatched junction bases: 5. In germline, CDR1 is SGHTA, CDR2 FQGNSA. The CDR3 runs to 13 residues. As DNA, the CDR3 is TGTGCCAGCAGTCGGGACAGGGGTTCCGAGCAGTACTTC. As protein: CASSRDRGSEQYF.

The V gene is TRBV19, the J gene TRBJ2-1; possibly TRBD1 for D (5 bases). CDR3 length: 13 residues. Germline CDR1 LNHDA, CDR2 SQIVND (reference sequence). Deletions cut 6 bases from V and 8 bases from J, with 14 bases between. The CDR3 loop is CASRGPAQDEQFF. Written as DNA, the CDR3 is TGTGCCAGTAGGGGGCCCGCCCAGGATGAGCAGTTCTTC. Full variable domain (missing parts from reference TRBV19 and TRBJ2-1): DGGITQSPKYLFRKEGQNVTLSCEQNLNHDAMYWYRQDPGQGLRLIYYSQIVNDFQKGDIAEGYSVSREKKESFPLTVTSAQKNPTAFYLCASRGPAQDEQFFGPGTRLTVL.

The rearrangement joins TRBV30 to TRBJ1-6; D might be TRBD1 (5 bases). Trimming removed 4 bases from V and 3 bases from J, with 7 bases in between. The CDR3 spans 13 residues. Germline CDR1 GTSNPN, CDR2 SVGIG (reference sequence). CDR3: CAWNRNYNSPLHF. CDR3 DNA sequence: TGTGCCTGGAACAGGAACTATAATTCACCCCTCCACTTT.

The chain joins TRBV15 to TRBJ1-1; a possible D gene is TRBD1 (5 bases). CDR1 is LNHNV, CDR2 YYDKDF, per germline (reference sequence). V was shortened by 3 bases and J by 4 bases, with 15 bases between the two germline ends. The CDR3 has 15 amino acids. The CDR3 protein is CATSSAPPGPTEAFF. The CDR3 region has the DNA TGTGCCACCAGCAGCGCACCCCCAGGGCCCACTGAAGCTTTCTTT.

The genes are TRBV6-5 and TRBJ2-1, with 9 bases matching TRBD2. Germline trimming cut 6 bases from V and 2 bases from J; bases unmatched to any gene: 5. Germline lookup yields CDR1 MNHEY and CDR2 SVGAGI. This CDR3 contains 15 residues. CDR3 nucleotides: TGTGCCAGCAGGAGCGGGAGGCTCACCTACAATGAGCAGTTCTTC. Translated, it gives CASRSGRLTYNEQFF.

The chain joins TRBV5-1 to TRBJ1-2, with D maybe TRBD1 (5 bases). The CDR3 runs 13 residues. CDR1 and CDR2 from the germline V gene are SGHRS and YFSETQ. The germline V and J ends were trimmed by 1 base and 4 bases, with 8 bases remaining between them. For the CDR3, the DNA is TGCGCCAGCAGCTTGCTAGACAGCTATGGCTACACCTTC. This translates into CASSLLDSYGYTF.

The V gene is TRBV7-2, the J gene TRBJ2-5; TRBD2 agrees at 9 bases. The germline V gene encodes CDR1 SGHTA and CDR2 FQGNSA. The J segment lost 10 bases and the V segment lost 2 bases, leaving 8 bases of the junction unmatched. The CDR3 spans 14 residues. The CDR3 protein is CASSLLAGDWSQYF. The CDR3 DNA sequence: TGTGCCAGCAGCTTATTAGCGGGAGATTGGAGCCAGTACTTC.

The chain links TRBV11-2 to TRBJ2-7; D gene unclear. This CDR3 has 14 amino acids. Germline-derived CDR1 and CDR2 are SGHAT and FQNNGV. V gave up 1 base and J gave up 0 bases, with 7 bases separating them. The CDR3 DNA reads as TGTGCCAGCAGCTTAGTGAGGAGCTCCTACGAGCAGTACTTC. It is translated as CASSLVRSSYEQYF.

The chain recombines TRBV2 with TRBJ2-3, with 11 bases that match TRBD2. V was pared by 6 bases and J by 3 bases, with 5 bases of the junction left unmatched. There are 15 residues in the CDR3. Germline lookup yields CDR1 SNHLY and CDR2 FYNNEI. CDR3 in amino acids: CASRGTSGRTDTQYF. CDR3 sequence (DNA): TGTGCCAGCAGGGGTACTAGCGGGAGAACAGATACGCAGTATTTT.

This clone was counted a few times. The gene calls are TRBV3-1 (or the pseudogene TRBV3-2) and TRBJ1-6; no reliable D call. This CDR3 contains 15 residues. V was trimmed by 3 bases and J by 10 bases, leaving 16 bases between them. Per the germline V gene, CDR1 is LGHDT and CDR2 is YNNKEL (reference sequence). The CDR3 sequence is CASSHEPVRGSPLHF. The CDR3 DNA reads TGTGCCAGCAGCCATGAACCCGTCCGGGGATCACCCCTCCACTTT.

The chain joins TRBV5-3 to TRBJ2-7; 7 bases map to TRBD2. TRBV5-3 qualifies as an ORF whose function is uncertain. V gave up 7 bases and J gave up 3 bases; unmatched junction bases: 7. This CDR3 comprises 13 residues. This CDR3 is CARAGASNYEQYF. CDR3 sequence (DNA): TGTGCCAGAGCGGGAGCCTCGAACTACGAGCAGTACTTC.

This chain joins TRBV7-2 and TRBJ2-7; possibly TRBD2 for D (6 bases). Trimming took off 3 bases at V and 2 bases at J, with 11 bases between the two ends. Germline V gene lookup returns CDR1 SGHTA and CDR2 FQGNSA. The CDR3 extends over 14 amino acids. CDR3 region: CASSFGGSAYEQYF. In DNA form, the CDR3 reads TGTGCCAGCAGCTTCGGAGGGAGCGCCTACGAGCAGTACTTC.

This clone came up once. The chain couples TRBV19 to TRBJ1-1; the D gene is possibly TRBD1 (5 bases). The CDR3 totals 15 residues. Germline V gene data show CDR1 as LNHDA and CDR2 as SQIVND (reference sequence). Trimming cost V 4 bases and J 5 bases, with 17 bases left between them. In nucleotides, the CDR3 is TGTGCCAGTAGTACCCATATCCCCCGGGGGACTGAAGCTTTCTTT. Translated, it gives CASSTHIPRGTEAFF.